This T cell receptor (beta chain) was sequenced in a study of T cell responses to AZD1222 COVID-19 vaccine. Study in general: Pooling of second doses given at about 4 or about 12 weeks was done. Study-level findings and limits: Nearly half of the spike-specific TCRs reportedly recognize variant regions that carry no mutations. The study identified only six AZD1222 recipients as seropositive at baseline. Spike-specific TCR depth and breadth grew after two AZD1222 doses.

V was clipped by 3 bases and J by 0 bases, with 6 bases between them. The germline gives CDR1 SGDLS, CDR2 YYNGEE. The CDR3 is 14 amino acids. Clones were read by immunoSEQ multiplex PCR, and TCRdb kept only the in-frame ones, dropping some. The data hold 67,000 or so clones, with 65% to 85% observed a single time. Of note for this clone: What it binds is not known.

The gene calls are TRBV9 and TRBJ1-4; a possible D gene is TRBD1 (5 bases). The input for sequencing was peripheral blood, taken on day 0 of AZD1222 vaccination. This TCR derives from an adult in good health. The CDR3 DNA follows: TGTGCCAGCAGCGCGACAGCAACTAATGAAAAACTGTTTTTT. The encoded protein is CASSATATNEKLFF.